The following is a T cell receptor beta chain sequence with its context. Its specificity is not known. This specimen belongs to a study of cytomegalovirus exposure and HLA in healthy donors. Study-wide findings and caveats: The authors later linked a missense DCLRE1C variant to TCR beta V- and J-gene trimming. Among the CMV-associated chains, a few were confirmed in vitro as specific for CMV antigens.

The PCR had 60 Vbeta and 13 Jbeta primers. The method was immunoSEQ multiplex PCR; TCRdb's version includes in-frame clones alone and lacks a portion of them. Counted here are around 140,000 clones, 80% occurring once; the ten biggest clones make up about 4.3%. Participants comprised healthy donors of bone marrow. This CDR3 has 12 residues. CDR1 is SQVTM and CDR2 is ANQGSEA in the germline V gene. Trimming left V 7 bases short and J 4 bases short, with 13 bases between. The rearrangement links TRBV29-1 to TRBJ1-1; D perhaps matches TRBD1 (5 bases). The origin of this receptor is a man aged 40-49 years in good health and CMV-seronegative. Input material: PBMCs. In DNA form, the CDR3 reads TGCAGCGCTCTGTATCAGGGCACTGAAGCTTTCTTT. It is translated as CSALYQGTEAFF. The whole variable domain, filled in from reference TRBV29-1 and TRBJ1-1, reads SAVISQKPSRDICQRGTSLTIQCQVDSQVTMMFWYRQQPGQSLTLIATANQGSEATYESGFVIDKFPISRPNLTFSTLTVSNMSPEDSSIYLCSALYQGTEAFFGQGTRLTVV.